Sequencing of this T cell receptor beta chain was carried out in a study of human T cells and chemical hapten exposure. TCRdb reprocessed the RACE reads via MiXCR and lists one record per CDR3 protein. The sample records more than 70,000 distinct CDR3 sequences, around 7.9% being singletons. CDR1 and CDR2 (germline): SGHRS, YFSETQ. The ends were cut back, 4 bases at V and 2 bases at J, with 22 bases in the middle. CDR3 length: 18 amino acids. Time point in this sample: pre-sensitization, week 0. The treatment: therapeutic diphenylcyclopropenone sensitization with weekly scalp DPC. Unfractionated whole blood yielded the extracted total RNA.

Material: whole blood, obtained in connection with sensitization to the hapten diphenylcyclopropenone (DPC). The rearrangement uses TRBV5-1 and TRBJ1-3, with D possibly matching TRBD1 (6 bases). The origin of this receptor is a man aged 40-49 years with alopecia areata. Some clones in this sample may be carry-over from other donors' samples. CDR3 DNA: TGCGCCAGCAGCCCCACTCTGTTGACAGGACTGACTGGAAACACCATATATTTT. Encoded protein: CASSPTLLTGLTGNTIYF.